The source of this T cell receptor (beta chain) is a study of T cell responses to AZD1222 COVID-19 vaccine. Findings and limits, study-wide: Researchers report vaccine-associated CD4 TCRs spanning spike, with dominance at 160-218 and 743-854. Close to half of all spike-specific TCRs reportedly target regions of the variants that are unmutated. Clonal diversity was possibly underestimated, and the donors were mostly white British, with more females.

The V end was cut by 5 bases, the J end by 0 bases, with 14 bases between. The CDR3 sequence is 15 residues long. Per germline, CDR1 SGHTA and CDR2 FQGNSA. This clone was seen more than once but under ten times. Antigen unknown. Clones were sequenced by immunoSEQ multiplex PCR, and TCRdb holds only the in-frame ones, with some missing. Here the sample spans more than 95,000 clones, about 90% being singletons. Sequencing was performed on peripheral blood, taken on day 0 of AZD1222 vaccination. This sequence originates from an adult in good health. This sequence joins TRBV7-2 and TRBJ2-7, with D possibly TRBD1 on 6 matching bases. The CDR3 nucleotides are TGTGCCAGCAGCGAGAGGACAGTGAGCTCCTACGAGCAGTACTTC. Translation gives CASSERTVSSYEQYF.